Sequencing of this TCR beta chain was carried out in a study of cytomegalovirus exposure and HLA in healthy donors. Notes on the study in general: Per a later analysis, HLA-associated TCR beta chains showed more clonal expansion than other, equally common TCR beta chains. TCR beta chain V- and J-gene trimming was linked, in a later analysis, to a missense variant in DCLRE1C. By HLA locus, TCR association rates varied in a later analysis, with DRB1 showing the most and HLA-C the fewest. Presence/absence comparisons presumed near-even sequencing depth among donors.

A word on this clone: Its target is not known.

CDR1 and CDR2 from the germline V gene are SGHNT and YENEEA. Between the trimmed V and J ends, which lost 5 bases and 7 bases, there was a span of 14 bases. This CDR3 is 13 amino acids long. Primers included in the PCR were 60 Vbeta and 13 Jbeta primers. Data came from immunoSEQ multiplex PCR; TCRdb stores just in-frame clones and leaves some out. The sample lists approximately 140,000 clones, 81% occurring once. The chain combines TRBV11-3 with TRBJ1-1; D might be TRBD1 (6 bases). The source is a man aged 18-30 years in good health and CMV-seronegative. Sequencing was done on a sample of PBMCs. The chain's CDR3 is CASSPGRGDEAFF. The CDR3 region has the DNA TGTGCCAGCAGCCCCGGGAGGGGGGATGAAGCTTTCTTT.